In its sample, the clone carrying this TCR beta chain was seen many times. Antigen specificity is unknown. Trimming took 5 bases from V and 2 from J; bases not matched to a gene: 5. CDR1 DFQATT and CDR2 SNEGSKA come from the germline V gene (reference sequence). The CDR3 runs to 14 residues. The data belong to a study of read filtering for tumor transcriptome and immune sequencing. Study background: Among patients, approximately 16 were male and some 15 female, aged roughly 45 to 90 (mean about 69). Revised staging placed eight or nine patients in R-ISS I, 15 to 20 in II, about seven in III. After DNase treatment, RNA was made into whole-transcriptome libraries.

This library used roughly 0.4 ug RNA and molecular barcoded adaptors spanning alpha/delta and beta/gamma chains. In TCRdb, the reads were re-called with MiXCR into one record per CDR3 protein. The sample has more than 35,000 distinct CDR3 sequences; 10% to 15% are singletons. Study conclusions and caveats: Dropping single-read clonotypes raised IR-seq and RNA-seq shared-clonotype correlation.

This TCR was recovered from a donor older than 35 with multiple myeloma. The chain couples TRBV20-1 to TRBJ2-7; 11 nucleotides agree with TRBD2. Material: a population of CD138-negative cells sorted from bone marrow. This CDR3 reads CSAPTSGVAYEQYF. CDR3 coding DNA: TGCAGTGCTCCGACTAGCGGGGTGGCCTACGAGCAGTACTTC.